A single sample gave rise to the 30 T cell receptor beta chains below, sequenced in a study of cytomegalovirus exposure and HLA in healthy donors. A multiplex PCR was run with 60 Vbeta primers and 13 Jbeta primers. Produced via immunoSEQ multiplex PCR; TCRdb's table is partial and in-frame only. The table lists 100,000 or so clones, around 79% of them singletons. Sequencing was carried out using PBMCs. Receptor source: a male donor in good health and CMV-seropositive.

The chain uses TRBV6-1 and TRBJ1-6, with D unclear. There are 15 residues in the CDR3. Trimming cost V 4 bases and J 6 bases, with 13 bases left between them. Germline loops: CDR1 MNHNS, CDR2 SASEGT. As DNA, the CDR3 is TGTGCCAGCAGTGCAGAGGGTCGGACTAATTCACCCCTCCACTTT. Its protein product is CASSAEGRTNSPLHF.

This clone was seen only a few times. This chain uses TRBV10-3 with TRBJ2-1, with TRBD1 as a possible D gene (6 bases). The ends were cut back, 0 bases at V and 8 bases at J, with 17 bases in the middle. CDR3 length: 16 amino acids. Germline V gene sequence: CDR1 ENHRY, CDR2 SYGVKD. The CDR3 nucleotides read TGTGCCATCAGTGAGTCCGGGGCAGGGGCAGGGGATGAGCAGTTCTTC. It yields the protein CAISESGAGAGDEQFF.

The CDR3 sequence: CARSWEGTGLRNEQFF. The CDR3, as DNA: TGTGCCAGAAGCTGGGAGGGGACAGGGCTGAGGAATGAGCAGTTCTTC. The chain employs TRBV5-3 and TRBJ2-1; TRBD1 matches 9 bases. TRBV5-3 is an ORF, with its function uncertain. V lost 3 bases, J lost 7 bases, and 11 bases stayed unmatched. CDR3 length equals 16 residues.

This clone was seen a few times. This chain joins TRBV7-8 and TRBJ2-5; TRBD2 matches 10 bases. V shed 3 bases, J shed 3 bases, and the junction held 10 bases outside the gene matches. From germline, CDR1 is SGHVS and CDR2 FQNEAQ. This CDR3 region has 17 residues. Written as DNA, the CDR3 is TGTGCCAGCAGCTTTCCCTCCTGGCTAGCGGGGGAAGAGACCCAGTACTTC. Translated, it gives CASSFPSWLAGEETQYF.

Here the CDR3 reads CASSSIGQGQETQYF. The CDR3 DNA sequence: TGTGCCAGCAGTTCGATCGGACAGGGCCAAGAGACCCAGTACTTC. This chain uses TRBV28 with TRBJ2-5; 8 bases fit TRBD1. The V gene end was trimmed by 4 bases and the J gene end by 1 base; junction bases not matched to a gene: 5. CDR3 length: 15 amino acids. Germline V gives CDR1 MDHEN, CDR2 SYDVKM. Filled out from reference TRBV28 and TRBJ2-5, the complete variable domain reads DVKVTQSSRYLVKRTGEKVFLECVQDMDHENMFWYRQDPGLGLRLIYFSYDVKMKEKGDIPEGYSVSREKKERFSLILESASTNQTSMYLCASSSIGQGQETQYFGPGTRLLVL.

This clone was counted only a few times. This chain uses TRBV29-1 with TRBJ2-3; perhaps TRBD2 as D (6 bases). Trimming cost V 6 bases and J 4 bases, with 17 bases left between them. Germline V CDR1 and CDR2: SQVTM, ANQGSEA. This CDR3 is 14 amino acids long. The CDR3 region is CSVVRAGRPDTQYF. DNA of the CDR3: TGCAGCGTGGTGAGGGCGGGGCGCCCAGATACGCAGTATTTT.

The chain employs TRBV28 and TRBJ1-4; D unclear. The CDR3 has 15 residues. Germline V gene data show CDR1 as MDHEN and CDR2 as SYDVKM. The V and J ends lost 6 bases and 0 bases respectively, with 11 bases between them. The CDR3 DNA follows: TGTGCCAGCAGAGGCGGGGTGACAACTAATGAAAAACTGTTTTTT. Its protein is CASRGGVTTNEKLFF. The complete variable domain, with remaining parts taken from reference TRBV28 and TRBJ1-4, reads DVKVTQSSRYLVKRTGEKVFLECVQDMDHENMFWYRQDPGLGLRLIYFSYDVKMKEKGDIPEGYSVSREKKERFSLILESASTNQTSMYLCASRGGVTTNEKLFFGSGTQLSVL.

This clone was picked up one time. The CDR3 spells CASSHPGHNTGELFF. The CDR3 nucleotides are TGTGCCAGCAGCCACCCGGGACATAACACCGGGGAGCTGTTTTTT. The chain links TRBV5-4 to TRBJ2-2, with TRBD1 as a possible D gene (6 bases). CDR3 length: 15 residues. V was trimmed by 4 bases and J by 2 bases, leaving 12 bases between them. CDR1 and CDR2 from the germline V gene are SGHNT and YYREEE (reference sequence).

The chain joins TRBV12-5 to TRBJ2-7; 7 bases are shared with TRBD1. Germline V lookup: CDR1 LGHNT, CDR2 FRNRAP. V gave up 1 base and J gave up 2 bases; unmatched junction bases: 8. The CDR3 extends over 16 amino acids. The CDR3 DNA reads as TGTGCTAGTGGTTTGGAAGATTTTGGGACAGCCTACGAGCAGTACTTC. This encodes CASGLEDFGTAYEQYF.

This clone was observed a handful of times. The chain uses TRBV6-1 and TRBJ1-2, with D perhaps TRBD1 (5 bases). This CDR3 is 15 amino acids long. From germline, CDR1 is MNHNS and CDR2 SASEGT. The germline V and J ends were trimmed by 6 bases and 5 bases, with 19 bases remaining between them. CDR3 amino acids: CASSLLGGREYGYTF. In DNA, the CDR3 is TGTGCCAGCAGCCTCCTGGGGGGAAGGGAATATGGCTACACCTTC.

This clone was observed a few times. The chain uses TRBV9 and TRBJ2-5; D is unclear. Deletions cut 4 bases from V and 5 bases from J, with 18 bases between. The CDR3 consists of 15 residues. CDR1 is SGDLS, CDR2 YYNGEE, per germline. In DNA, the CDR3 is TGTGCCAGCAGCCCCTGGGCCCAACCCCAGGAGACCCAGTACTTC. Translating it yields CASSPWAQPQETQYF.

The rearrangement uses TRBV6-1 and TRBJ2-7; 8 nucleotides match TRBD1. Per germline, CDR1 MNHNS and CDR2 SASEGT. CDR3 size: 13 residues. V was clipped by 10 bases and J by 5 bases; unmatched bases: 10. DNA for the CDR3: TGTGCCATACAAAACAGGGGGAGCGACGAGCAGTACTTC. Protein product: CAIQNRGSDEQYF.

The J gene is TRBJ2-2, the V gene TRBV5-1; D is uncertain. The CDR3 covers 14 residues. V was cut by 0 bases and J by 1 base, with 4 bases left in between. Per germline, CDR1 SGHRS and CDR2 YFSETQ. DNA for the CDR3: TGCGCCAGCAGCTTGGCGGGGAACACCGGGGAGCTGTTTTTT. This gives the protein CASSLAGNTGELFF.

The gene calls are TRBV6-5 and TRBJ1-1; perhaps TRBD1 as D (5 bases). V was clipped by 6 bases and J by 8 bases, with 16 bases between them. The germline V gene has CDR1 MNHEY and CDR2 SVGAGI. The CDR3 contains 13 residues. The CDR3 region has the DNA TGTGCCAGCAGCTTCTCCATGACAGTCGAAGCTTTCTTT. The encoded protein is CASSFSMTVEAFF.

The chain couples TRBV4-3 to TRBJ1-5; D uncertain. The CDR3 runs to 16 residues. Trimming stripped 0 bases from V and 3 bases from J, with 12 bases between. The germline V gene has CDR1 LGHNA and CDR2 YSLEER. CDR3 amino acids: CASSQDRPEFNQPQHF. As DNA, the CDR3 is TGCGCCAGCAGCCAAGATCGCCCAGAATTCAATCAGCCCCAGCATTTT.

CDR3 region: CASSGRSGEIYNEQFF. The CDR3 DNA reads TGTGCCAGCAGCGGACGGAGCGGGGAGATCTACAATGAGCAGTTCTTC. The chain couples TRBV2 to TRBJ2-1; 7 nucleotides line up with TRBD2. The CDR3 has 16 amino acids. Germline V CDR1 and CDR2: SNHLY, FYNNEI. The J segment lost 3 bases and the V segment lost 6 bases, leaving 11 bases of the junction unmatched.

The chain recombines TRBV6-1 with TRBJ2-2, with D unclear. This CDR3 region has 14 residues. CDR1 MNHNS and CDR2 SASEGT come from the germline V gene. The germline V and J ends were trimmed by 6 bases and 0 bases, with 8 bases remaining between them. DNA for the CDR3: TGTGCCAGCAGGGGCCTCCCGAACACCGGGGAGCTGTTTTTT. Encoded protein: CASRGLPNTGELFF.

The V call is TRBV7-2, the J call TRBJ2-7, with D perhaps TRBD2 (5 bases). The CDR3 runs 15 residues. The V end was cut by 1 base, the J end by 6 bases, with 16 bases between. Per germline, CDR1 SGHTA and CDR2 FQGNSA. Written as DNA, the CDR3 is TGTGCCAGCAGCTTAGAAGTCAGAGGGCGGCTCGAGCAGTACTTC. This translates into CASSLEVRGRLEQYF. Together with reference TRBV7-2 and TRBJ2-7, the CDR3 gives the full variable domain: GAGVSQSPSNKVTEKGKDVELRCDPISGHTALYWYRQSLGQGLEFLIYFQGNSAPDKSGLPSDRFSAERTGGSVSTLTIQRTQQEDSAVYLCASSLEVRGRLEQYFGPGTRLTVT.

V gene TRBV9 combines with J gene TRBJ1-6; no reliable D call. The CDR3 runs 14 residues. V lost 4 bases to trimming and J lost 11 bases, with 16 bases between them. Germline CDR1 reads SGDLS; CDR2 reads YYNGEE. The CDR3 here is CASSPLEGETPLHF. In nucleotides, the CDR3 is TGTGCCAGCAGCCCGTTGGAGGGTGAGACACCCCTCCACTTT. Based on the CDR3 plus reference TRBV9 and TRBJ1-6, the full variable domain is DSGVTQTPKHLITATGQRVTLRCSPRSGDLSVYWYQQSLDQGLQFLIQYYNGEERAKGNILERFSAQQFPDLHSELNLSSLELGDSALYFCASSPLEGETPLHFGNGTRLTVT.

The rearrangement uses TRBV5-6 and TRBJ2-3; 7 bases agree with TRBD1. CDR3 length: 16 amino acids. V dropped 2 bases and J dropped 6; count of bases not matched to a gene: 12. Looked up from germline, CDR1 is SGHDT and CDR2 is YYEEEE. The CDR3 protein is CASSLWGQWIWDTQYF. The DNA of the CDR3 is TGTGCCAGCAGCTTATGGGGACAGTGGATTTGGGATACGCAGTATTTT.

The rearrangement uses TRBV19 and TRBJ2-3, with TRBD1 identical over 10 bases. The trim removed 11 bases at V and 4 bases at J, leaving 9 bases unmatched. This CDR3 region has 14 residues. Germline V gene sequence: CDR1 LNHDA, CDR2 SQIVND (reference sequence). The CDR3 here is CACAPGQGSDTQYF. DNA for the CDR3: TGTGCCTGCGCACCGGGACAGGGGTCAGATACGCAGTATTTT.

The CDR3 nucleotides are TGTGCCACCAGCAGAGATACTGGGAGGCCGGGAAACTATGGCTACACCTTC. Translated: CATSRDTGRPGNYGYTF. The chain links TRBV15 to TRBJ1-2; no reliable D call. V gave up 0 bases and J gave up 2 bases, with 16 bases separating them. The CDR3 spans 17 residues. CDR1 and CDR2 from the germline V gene are LNHNV and YYDKDF (reference sequence).

The rearrangement links TRBV10-3 to TRBJ2-2; TRBD1 matches at 7 bases. This CDR3 is 14 amino acids long. J gave up 3 bases and V 8 bases, and 6 bases lay outside the gene matches. Germline loops: CDR1 ENHRY, CDR2 SYGVKD. This CDR3 reads CAIHGQDYTGELFF. The CDR3 DNA follows: TGTGCCATCCATGGACAGGATTACACCGGGGAGCTGTTTTTT.

V gene TRBV4-3 combines with J gene TRBJ2-1, with D tentatively TRBD1 (6 bases). Germline V lookup: CDR1 LGHNA, CDR2 YSLEER. The V gene lost 1 base and the J gene lost 7 bases, with 17 bases spanning the gap. The CDR3 runs to 16 residues. Here the CDR3 DNA reads TGCGCCAGCAGCCAAGGAATGGGGGCCCCCATTAATGAGCAGTTCTTC. Amino acids: CASSQGMGAPINEQFF.

The chain links TRBV9 to TRBJ1-1; 10 bases match TRBD1. The J segment lost 5 bases and the V segment lost 2 bases, leaving 3 bases of the junction unmatched. The CDR3 spans 14 residues. CDR1 and CDR2 from the germline V gene are SGDLS and YYNGEE. The CDR3 DNA is TGTGCCAGCAGCGTGACAGGGGGCTATACTGAAGCTTTCTTT. Translation: CASSVTGGYTEAFF.

This chain joins TRBV29-1 and TRBJ1-5; D not certain. Germline CDR1 is SQVTM and CDR2 is ANQGSEA. The CDR3 is made up of 13 amino acids. Between the trimmed V and J ends, which lost 6 bases and 0 bases, there was a span of 9 bases. CDR3 coding DNA: TGCAGCGTCGGAGATTATAGCAATCAGCCCCAGCATTTT. Translating gives CSVGDYSNQPQHF.

This clone has a handful of counts. This rearrangement joins TRBV4-3 to TRBJ2-1; D is possibly TRBD2 (5 bases). CDR1 and CDR2 (germline): LGHNA, YSLEER. The CDR3 contains 15 residues. V was clipped by 0 bases and J by 6 bases, with 12 bases between them. CDR3 sequence: CASSQDLGGGNEQFF. As DNA, the CDR3 is TGCGCCAGCAGCCAAGATTTAGGAGGAGGCAATGAGCAGTTCTTC.

This clone was observed a single time. The V call is TRBV19, the J call TRBJ2-7; TRBD1 agrees at 10 bases. CDR3 length: 15 residues. Losses at the gene ends were 6 bases for V and 6 bases for J; bases not matched to a gene: 11. Germline CDR1 and CDR2: LNHDA and SQIVND (reference sequence). This CDR3 reads CASSKPGQGTGEQYF. CDR3 bases: TGTGCCAGTAGCAAACCGGGACAGGGGACGGGCGAGCAGTACTTC.

This sequence joins TRBV25-1 and TRBJ1-4, with TRBD1 matching over 8 bases. The junction had 6 bases not matched to a gene; V was cut back by 6 bases and J by 3 bases. The CDR3 sequence is 15 residues long. Germline V lookup: CDR1 MGHDK, CDR2 SYGVNS. CDR3 sequence (DNA): TGTGCCAGCAGCAGTACAGGGGGGGCTAATGAAAAACTGTTTTTT. It specifies CASSSTGGANEKLFF. Full variable domain (rest looked up from reference TRBV25-1 and TRBJ1-4): EADIYQTPRYLVIGTGKKITLECSQTMGHDKMYWYQQDPGMELHLIHYSYGVNSTEKGDLSSESTVSRIRTEHFPLTLESARPSHTSQYLCASSSTGGANEKLFFGSGTQLSVL.

The rearrangement links TRBV9 to TRBJ2-7; TRBD2 agrees at 8 bases. Germline V gives CDR1 SGDLS, CDR2 YYNGEE. The length of the CDR3 is 14 residues. Trimming at V came to 1 base and at J to 4 bases, leaving 4 bases not matched to a gene. CDR3: CASSVRAGGYEQYF. The CDR3 DNA is TGTGCCAGCAGCGTAAGGGCGGGGGGATACGAGCAGTACTTC.